Shown below are 3 T cell receptor beta chains from a single sample sequenced in a study of response to subunit inactivated influenza vaccine. TCRdb re-called the RT-PCR reads with MiXCR, one entry per CDR3 protein. In the table there are under 200,000 distinct CDR3 sequences, 9.5% to 12% of which are singletons. Sequencing used CD8+ T cells sorted from PBMCs, obtained less than 30 months after vaccination. The receptor source for this set is a man in his fifties or sixties who received an inactivated influenza vaccine.

In its sample, this clonotype was seen a few times. The gene calls are TRBV27 and TRBJ2-1; 11 bases line up with TRBD1. Germline V CDR1 and CDR2: MNHEY, SMNVEV (reference sequence). The V and J ends lost 4 bases and 7 bases, in that order; junction bases with no gene match: 6. The CDR3 is 15 amino acids. This chain's CDR3 is CASSSGQGARNEQFF. The CDR3 coding sequence is TGTGCCAGCAGTTCCGGACAGGGGGCGCGGAATGAGCAGTTCTTC.

The genes are TRBV27 and TRBJ2-7; 7 nucleotides line up with TRBD2. CDR1 and CDR2 from the germline V gene are MNHEY and SMNVEV (reference sequence). The CDR3 totals 14 residues. The ends lost 3 bases at V and 1 base at J; junction bases unmatched: 3. The CDR3 bases are TGTGCCAGCAGTTTCTTCGGGGGGTCCTACGAGCAGTACTTC. Amino acid sequence: CASSFFGGSYEQYF.

The V gene is TRBV5-4, the J gene TRBJ2-5, with 10 bases that match TRBD1. Germline trimming cut 3 bases from V and 5 bases from J; bases unmatched to any gene: 22. This CDR3 contains 20 residues. Per the germline V gene, CDR1 is SGHNT and CDR2 is YYREEE (reference sequence). CDR3 amino acids: CASSSNHPDRGRILRETQYF. CDR3 sequence (DNA): TGTGCCAGCAGCTCGAACCATCCTGACAGGGGGCGAATCTTACGGGAGACCCAGTACTTC.